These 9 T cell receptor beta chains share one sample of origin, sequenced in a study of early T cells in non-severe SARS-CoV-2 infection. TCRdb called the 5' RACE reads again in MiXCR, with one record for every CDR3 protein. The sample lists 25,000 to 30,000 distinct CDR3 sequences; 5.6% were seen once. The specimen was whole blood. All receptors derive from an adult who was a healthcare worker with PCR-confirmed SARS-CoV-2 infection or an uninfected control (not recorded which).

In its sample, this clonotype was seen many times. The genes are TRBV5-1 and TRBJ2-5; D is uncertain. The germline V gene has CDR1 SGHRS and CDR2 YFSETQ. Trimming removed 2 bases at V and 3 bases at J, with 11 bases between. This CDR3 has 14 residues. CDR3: CASSFIGPEETQYF. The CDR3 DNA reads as TGCGCCAGCAGCTTCATTGGCCCAGAAGAGACCCAGTACTTC.

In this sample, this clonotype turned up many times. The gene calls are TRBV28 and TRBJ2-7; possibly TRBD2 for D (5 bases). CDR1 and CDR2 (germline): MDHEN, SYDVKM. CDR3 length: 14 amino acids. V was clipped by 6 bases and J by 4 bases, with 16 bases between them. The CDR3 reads CASSQSGVGYEQYF. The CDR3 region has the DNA TGTGCCAGCAGCCAGTCCGGGGTAGGATACGAGCAGTACTTC. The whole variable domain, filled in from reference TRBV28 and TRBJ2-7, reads DVKVTQSSRYLVKRTGEKVFLECVQDMDHENMFWYRQDPGLGLRLIYFSYDVKMKEKGDIPEGYSVSREKKERFSLILESASTNQTSMYLCASSQSGVGYEQYFGPGTRLTVT.

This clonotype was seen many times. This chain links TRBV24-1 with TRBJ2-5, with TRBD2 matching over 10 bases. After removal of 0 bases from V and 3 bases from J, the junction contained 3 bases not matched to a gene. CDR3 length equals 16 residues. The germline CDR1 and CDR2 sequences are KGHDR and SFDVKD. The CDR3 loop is CATSDLLAGEKETQYF. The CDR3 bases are TGTGCCACCAGTGATTTGCTAGCGGGGGAAAAAGAGACCCAGTACTTC.

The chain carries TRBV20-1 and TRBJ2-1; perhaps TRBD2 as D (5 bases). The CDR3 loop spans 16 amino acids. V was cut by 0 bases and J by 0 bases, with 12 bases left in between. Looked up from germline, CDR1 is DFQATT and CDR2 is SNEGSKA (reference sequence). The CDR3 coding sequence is TGCAGTGCTAGAGATTACCGGGGTAGCTCCTACAATGAGCAGTTCTTC. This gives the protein CSARDYRGSSYNEQFF.

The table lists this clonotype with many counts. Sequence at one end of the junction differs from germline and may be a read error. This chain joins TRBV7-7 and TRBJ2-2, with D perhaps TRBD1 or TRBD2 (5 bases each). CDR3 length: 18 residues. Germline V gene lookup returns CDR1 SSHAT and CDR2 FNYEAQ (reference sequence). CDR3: CASSSLPRGAVYPGELFF. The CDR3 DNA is TGTGCTAGCAGCTCGTTACCCAGAGGGGCCGTTTATCCCGGGGAGCTGTTTTTT.

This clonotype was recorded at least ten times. CDR3 loop: CSASWGYEQYF. As DNA, the CDR3 is TGCAGTGCTAGCTGGGGGTACGAGCAGTACTTC. This chain joins TRBV20-1 and TRBJ2-7; D tentatively fits TRBD1 or TRBD2 (5 bases each). This CDR3 is built from 11 residues. Between the trimmed V and J ends, which lost 3 bases and 4 bases, there was a span of 7 bases. Germline V gives CDR1 DFQATT, CDR2 SNEGSKA (reference sequence).

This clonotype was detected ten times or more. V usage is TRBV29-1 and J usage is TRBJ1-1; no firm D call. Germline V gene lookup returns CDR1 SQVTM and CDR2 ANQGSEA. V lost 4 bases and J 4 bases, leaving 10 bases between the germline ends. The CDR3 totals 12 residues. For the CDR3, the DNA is TGCAGCGTTGTTTCGGGAGTCACTGAAGCTTTCTTT. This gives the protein CSVVSGVTEAFF.

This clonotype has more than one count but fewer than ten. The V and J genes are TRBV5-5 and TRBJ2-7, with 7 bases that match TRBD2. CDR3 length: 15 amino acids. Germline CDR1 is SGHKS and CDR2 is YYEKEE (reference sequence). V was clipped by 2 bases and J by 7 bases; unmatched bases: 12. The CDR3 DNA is TGTGCCAGCAGCTTTAGTCCGGCAGCGGGACGGGAGCAGTACTTC. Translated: CASSFSPAAGREQYF.

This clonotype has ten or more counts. Written as DNA, the CDR3 is TGTGCCTGGAGTGTACTGGTCAGCTTGTACAATGAGCAGTTCTTC. As protein: CAWSVLVSLYNEQFF. The rearrangement links TRBV30 to TRBJ2-1; D call uncertain. The CDR3 sequence is 15 residues long. V was cut by 0 bases and J by 4 bases, with 13 bases left in between. Germline loops: CDR1 GTSNPN, CDR2 SVGIG (reference sequence).